Shown below are 4 T cell receptor beta chains from a single sample sequenced in a study of blood T cells in healthy people across ages. Alongside a J-beta primer mix, a sample-barcoded 5' primer served in a second PCR lasting about 6 to 12 cycles. TCRdb redid the calling of the 5' RACE reads with MiXCR, one entry per CDR3 protein. This table holds around 1.5 million distinct CDR3 sequences, roughly 40% found once. The sequenced sample consisted of blood. All receptors come from a woman between 18 and 30 years old in good health.

The chain has TRBV27 and TRBJ2-5; D possibly corresponds to TRBD2 (6 bases). The CDR3 extends over 13 amino acids. With 3 bases removed from V and 4 bases from J, the gap between germline ends came to 9 bases. In germline, CDR1 is MNHEY, CDR2 SMNVEV (reference sequence). This chain's CDR3 is CASSFYGGETQYF. The CDR3 DNA is TGTGCCAGCAGTTTCTACGGGGGAGAGACCCAGTACTTC.

This clonotype was observed a handful of times. The chain employs TRBV9 and TRBJ1-1, with 7 bases fitting TRBD1. The CDR3 loop spans 15 amino acids. The V segment lost 2 bases and the J segment 1 base; nucleotides outside the gene matches: 5. CDR1 is SGDLS and CDR2 is YYNGEE in the germline V gene. Here the CDR3 DNA reads TGTGCCAGCAGCGTCTCAGGGGGAAAGAACACTGAAGCTTTCTTT. Translated, it gives CASSVSGGKNTEAFF.

The V call is TRBV12-3 or TRBV12-4, the J call TRBJ2-1; 8 positions match TRBD2. Germline trimming cut 10 bases from V and 8 bases from J; bases unmatched to any gene: 10. The CDR3 consists of 13 residues. The DNA for the CDR3 is TGTGCCATCAGGTCCGGGGGGGCCCATGAGCAGTTCTTC. This translates into CAIRSGGAHEQFF.

In its sample, this clonotype was seen a few times. This chain links TRBV20-1 with TRBJ2-1; D unclear. The V gene's germline CDR1 is DFQATT and CDR2 SNEGSKA (reference sequence). V gave up 0 bases and J gave up 0 bases, with 12 bases separating them. This CDR3 comprises 16 residues. The CDR3 DNA reads as TGCAGTGCTAGAGAAGGGCAACTCTACTCCTACAATGAGCAGTTCTTC. Its translation is CSAREGQLYSYNEQFF.